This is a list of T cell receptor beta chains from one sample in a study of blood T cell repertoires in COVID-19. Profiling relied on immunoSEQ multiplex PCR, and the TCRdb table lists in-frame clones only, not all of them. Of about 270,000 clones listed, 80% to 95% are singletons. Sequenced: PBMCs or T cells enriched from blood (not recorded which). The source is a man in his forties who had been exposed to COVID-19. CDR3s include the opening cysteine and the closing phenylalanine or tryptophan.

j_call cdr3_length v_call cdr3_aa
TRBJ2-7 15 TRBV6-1 CASSEGDRVSHEQYF
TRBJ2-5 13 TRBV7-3 CASSSTGMETQYF
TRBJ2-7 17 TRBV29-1 CSVEDGTGVMGFYEQYF
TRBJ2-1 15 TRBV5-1 CASSLDVGVTNEQFF
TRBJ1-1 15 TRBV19 CASSRTRALNTEAFF
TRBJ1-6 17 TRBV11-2 CASSSYRSRQRQIGLHF
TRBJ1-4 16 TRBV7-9 CASSFSLVQGIEKLFF
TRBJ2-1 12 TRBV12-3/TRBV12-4 CASSPPGDEQFF
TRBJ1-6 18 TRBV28 CASSSPESGVYYNSPLHF
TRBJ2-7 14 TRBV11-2 CASSLVPRAYEQYF
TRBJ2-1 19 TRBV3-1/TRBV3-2 CASSQDEASGLVPNNEQFF
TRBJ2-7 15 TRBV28 CASSITPDGLYEQYF
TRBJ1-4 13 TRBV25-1 CASSGGGGEKLFF
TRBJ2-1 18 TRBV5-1 CASSLATKTGISYNEQFF
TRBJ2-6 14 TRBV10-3 CAISESNGANVLTF